A single sample is the source of the 14 T cell receptor beta chains below, sequenced in a study of T cell repertoires in ileal Crohn's disease. This table comes from immunoSEQ multiplex PCR, and its TCRdb copy is limited to in-frame clones, with some not included. The sample has fewer than 20,000 clones; approximately 60% are singletons. Sequences were obtained from ileal tissue. The receptors stem from an adult with Crohn's disease.

This clone has a handful of counts. This rearrangement joins TRBV28 to TRBJ1-5; 9 bases fit TRBD1. Trimming cost V 7 bases and J 5 bases; bases outside gene matches: 12. The CDR3 spans 16 residues. Germline assignment: CDR1 MDHEN and CDR2 SYDVKM. The CDR3 DNA follows: TGTGCCAGCAATCCCCTCCGACAGGGGGGCCATCAGCCCCAGCATTTT. Amino acids: CASNPLRQGGHQPQHF.

The chain is built from TRBV18 and TRBJ2-5; the match to TRBD1 covers 9 bases. CDR1 and CDR2 from the germline V gene are KGHSH and LQKENI. The CDR3 has 15 residues. V shed 5 bases, J shed 2 bases, and the junction held 6 bases outside the gene matches. DNA of the CDR3: TGTGCCAGCTCATCACAGGGGGCTCGACAAGAGACCCAGTACTTC. As protein: CASSSQGARQETQYF. Based on the CDR3 plus reference TRBV18 and TRBJ2-5, the full variable domain is NAGVMQNPRHLVRRRGQEARLRCSPMKGHSHVYWYRQLPEEGLKFMVYLQKENIIDESGMPKERFSAEFPKEGPSILRIQQVVRGDSAAYFCASSSQGARQETQYFGPGTRLLVL.

This clone has just a few counts. Distinct nucleotide sequences in the sample also encode this CDR3. The chain joins TRBV25-1 to TRBJ1-5; D gene uncertain. V was clipped by 7 bases and J by 2 bases, with 6 bases between them. CDR1 and CDR2 from the germline V gene are MGHDK and SYGVNS. The CDR3 covers 12 residues. The CDR3 protein is CASNRGNQPQHF. In DNA form, the CDR3 reads TGTGCCAGCAATAGAGGCAATCAGCCCCAGCATTTT.

This clone appeared once. This sequence joins TRBV25-1 and TRBJ1-1, with TRBD1 as a possible D gene (5 bases). The CDR3 contains 12 residues. Germline V gene data show CDR1 as MGHDK and CDR2 as SYGVNS. V lost 3 bases and J 9 bases, leaving 11 bases between the germline ends. The CDR3 nucleotides read TGTGCCAGCAGTGATCGGGGGTTTCAAGCTTTCTTT. Its protein product is CASSDRGFQAFF.

Worth noting for this clone: At one end the junction does not follow the germline gene, possibly because of a read error. The chain employs TRBV7-7 and TRBJ2-3; 11 bases line up with TRBD2. Germline CDR1 SSHAT, CDR2 FNYEAQ (reference sequence). This CDR3 region has 16 residues. DNA of the CDR3: TGTGCTAGCAGCTTCAGCCTAGCGGGAGGAGCAGATACGCAGTATTTT. Its translation: CASSFSLAGGADTQYF. Using reference TRBV7-7 and TRBJ2-3 for the parts outside the CDR3, the full variable domain is GAGVSQSPRYKVTKRGQDVTLRCDPISSHATLYWYQQALGQGPEFLTYFNYEAQPDKSGLPSDRFSAERPEGSISTLTIQRTEQRDSAMYRCASSFSLAGGADTQYFGPGTRLTVL.

This clone was observed a few times. The chain employs TRBV7-2 and TRBJ2-1, with 14 bases matching TRBD2. The CDR3 is 16 amino acids. CDR1 and CDR2 (germline): SGHTA, FQGNSA. The junction had 13 bases not matched to a gene; V was cut back by 5 bases and J by 13 bases. CDR3 sequence reads: CASSQTPGLAGEVQFF. CDR3 DNA sequence: TGTGCCAGCAGCCAAACCCCGGGACTAGCGGGAGAGGTACAGTTCTTC.

This clone was detected a few times. This chain links TRBV7-8 with TRBJ1-2; 10 nucleotides line up with TRBD1. The CDR3 spans 17 residues. The germline V gene encodes CDR1 SGHVS and CDR2 FQNEAQ. Trimming at V came to 5 bases and at J to 4 bases, leaving 13 bases not matched to a gene. CDR3 in amino acids: CASSTRGTGATAYGYTF. The CDR3 DNA is TGTGCCAGCAGCACTCGAGGGACAGGGGCCACTGCCTATGGCTACACCTTC.

The chain employs TRBV5-1 and TRBJ2-7; a weak D match, TRBD2 (6 bases). CDR3 length: 15 amino acids. Germline V lookup: CDR1 SGHRS, CDR2 YFSETQ. The V gene lost 3 bases and the J gene lost 2 bases, with 15 bases spanning the gap. CDR3 coding DNA: TGCGCCAGCAGCTCGCCGGGGACTGGCACCTACGAGCAGTACTTC. It encodes CASSSPGTGTYEQYF.

The gene calls are TRBV27 and TRBJ2-5, with no clear D. The germline V and J ends were trimmed by 2 bases and 4 bases, with 5 bases remaining between them. This CDR3 spans 12 amino acids. In germline, CDR1 is MNHEY, CDR2 SMNVEV (reference sequence). The CDR3 loop is CASSLILETQYF. In nucleotides, the CDR3 is TGTGCCAGCAGTTTAATATTAGAGACCCAGTACTTC.

The chain employs TRBV11-3 and TRBJ2-3, with TRBD1 matching 8 bases. The germline CDR1 and CDR2 sequences are SGHNT and YENEEA. Trimming at V came to 1 base and at J to 4 bases, leaving 4 bases not matched to a gene. CDR3 size: 15 residues. As DNA, the CDR3 is TGTGCCAGCAGCTTAGGGCGGACAGGGTCAGATACGCAGTATTTT. Its protein product is CASSLGRTGSDTQYF. The whole variable domain, remainder taken from reference TRBV11-3 and TRBJ2-3, is EAGVVQSPRYKIIEKKQPVAFWCNPISGHNTLYWYLQNLGQGPELLIRYENEEAVDDSQLPKDRFSAERLKGVDSTLKIQPAELGDSAVYLCASSLGRTGSDTQYFGPGTRLTVL.

Turning to this clone: The sample holds other DNA sequences that translate to the same CDR3. The rearrangement links TRBV9 to TRBJ2-3; 9 bases agree with TRBD2. Per the germline V gene, CDR1 is SGDLS and CDR2 is YYNGEE. With 0 bases clipped from V and 5 bases from J, the junction kept 4 bases outside the gene matches. The CDR3 has 15 residues. In DNA, the CDR3 is TGTGCCAGCAGCGTAGTAGCGGGAGTAGGAGATACGCAGTATTTT. It encodes CASSVVAGVGDTQYF. The full variable domain, in which reference TRBV9 and TRBJ2-3 provide the parts outside the CDR3, is DSGVTQTPKHLITATGQRVTLRCSPRSGDLSVYWYQQSLDQGLQFLIQYYNGEERAKGNILERFSAQQFPDLHSELNLSSLELGDSALYFCASSVVAGVGDTQYFGPGTRLTVL.

This sequence joins TRBV7-4 and TRBJ1-1; possible D gene TRBD1, 5 bases. The CDR3 totals 17 residues. Germline loops: CDR1 SGHVT, CDR2 SQSDAQ. V lost 2 bases and J 4 bases, leaving 20 bases between the germline ends. CDR3 in DNA: TGTGCCAGCAGCTTAAAAGGCGTCGGCAGGGAAGTCACTGAAGCTTTCTTT. Protein: CASSLKGVGREVTEAFF.

The rearrangement links TRBV30 to TRBJ1-3; D is possibly TRBD1 (5 bases). Trimming took 5 bases from V and 1 from J, leaving 12 bases between them. The CDR3 has 14 amino acids. Germline CDR1 and CDR2: GTSNPN and SVGIG (reference sequence). Here the CDR3 DNA reads TGTGCCTGGGGGGCAGGAGGGTCTGGAAACACCATATATTTT. Its translation is CAWGAGGSGNTIYF.

Note on this clone: The limits of the CDR3 on the DNA are not certain, so only TCRdb's listed CDR3 is given. This chain connects TRBV9 to TRBJ2-3; the table's D gene call, TRBD2, was not cross checked with the DNA. Including both end residues, the CDR3 is 14 amino acids long. Germline V CDR1 and CDR2: SGDLS, YYNGEE. CDR3 residues: CASSPSGSTLWQYF.